The clone carrying this T cell receptor (beta chain) came up a few times. These data are taken from a study of blood T cell repertoires in COVID-19. On the study more broadly: Sources were T cells, B-cell-depleted T cells, or PBMCs; the material itself was cDNA or gDNA.

V lost 2 bases to trimming and J lost 3 bases, with 7 bases between them. The germline CDR1 and CDR2 sequences are MNHEY and SVGEGT. The CDR3 contains 13 residues. The data were produced by immunoSEQ multiplex PCR, yet TCRdb's version contains in-frame clones alone and is incomplete. In the table there are about 260,000 clones, 75% to 90% of which are singletons. The sequenced sample was peripheral blood. J is TRBJ2-5 and V is TRBV6-2 or TRBV6-3; the D is unclear. The sequence was collected from a man under 40 with active or convalescent COVID-19. CDR3 in amino acids: CASSYAVEETQYF. For the CDR3, the DNA is TGTGCCAGCAGTTACGCAGTTGAAGAGACCCAGTACTTC.